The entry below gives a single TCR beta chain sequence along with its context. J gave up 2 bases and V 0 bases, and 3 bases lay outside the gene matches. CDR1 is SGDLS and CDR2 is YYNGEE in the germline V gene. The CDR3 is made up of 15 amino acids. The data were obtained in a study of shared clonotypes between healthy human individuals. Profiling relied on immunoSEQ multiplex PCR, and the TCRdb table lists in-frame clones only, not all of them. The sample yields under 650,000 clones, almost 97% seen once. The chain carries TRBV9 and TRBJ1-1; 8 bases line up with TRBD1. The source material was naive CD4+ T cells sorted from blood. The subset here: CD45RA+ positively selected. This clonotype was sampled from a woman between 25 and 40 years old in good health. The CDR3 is CASSVGQGANTEAFF. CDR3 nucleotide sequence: TGTGCCAGCAGCGTAGGCCAGGGGGCTAACACTGAAGCTTTCTTT.